This T cell receptor (beta chain) was documented in a study of OX40 agonist ivuxolimab in advanced cancers. Broader study findings: At 0.1 to 3.0 mg/kg, CD4+ and CD8+ blood T cells expanded clonally by week 6.

Germline loops: CDR1 KGHSH, CDR2 LQKENI. This CDR3 comprises 14 residues. The ends lost 6 bases at V and 1 base at J; junction bases unmatched: 5. Note on this clone: Its antigen is still unknown.

The data were produced by immunoSEQ multiplex PCR, yet TCRdb's version contains in-frame clones alone and is incomplete. The sample holds approximately 66,000 clones, 86% seen once. V usage is TRBV18 and J usage is TRBJ1-1; TRBD1 aligns across 7 bases. The starting material was CD4+ or CD8+ T cells sorted from blood, obtained in a trial of the OX40 agonist ivuxolimab. This TCR was sampled from an adult with an advanced solid tumor such as melanoma, head and neck, liver or kidney cancer. CDR3 DNA: TGTGCCAGCTCCACCCAGGGGGGGAACACTGAAGCTTTCTTT. This sequence encodes CASSTQGGNTEAFF.